Following are 22 T cell receptor beta chains from one sample sequenced in a study of blood T cell repertoires in COVID-19. Some clones are missing from TCRdb's copy, which holds only in-frame ones; the method was immunoSEQ multiplex PCR. The table shows some 190,000 clones, with approximately 80% occurring only once. The material sequenced was peripheral blood. The receptors were gathered from an elderly woman with COVID-19, enrolled during active disease.

The rearrangement uses TRBV5-8 and TRBJ2-5; 10 nucleotides match TRBD2. The CDR3 runs 18 residues. The V and J ends lost 0 bases and 5 bases, in that order; junction bases with no gene match: 13. The V gene's germline CDR1 is SGHTS and CDR2 YDEGEE. The CDR3 reads CASSLVLVAGGLRETQYF. The CDR3 nucleotides are TGTGCCAGCAGCTTGGTATTGGTAGCGGGAGGCCTCAGGGAGACCCAGTACTTC.

About this clone: The junction does not match germline at one end; this may be a read error. J is TRBJ2-5 and V is TRBV7-7, with TRBD2 identical over 11 bases. CDR3 length equals 17 residues. The V gene's germline CDR1 is SSHAT and CDR2 FNYEAQ (reference sequence). The CDR3 here is CASSQGLAVLWEETQYF. In nucleotides, the CDR3 is TGTGCTAGCAGCCAGGGACTAGCGGTCCTATGGGAGGAGACCCAGTACTTC.

The chain couples TRBV10-3 to TRBJ2-7; TRBD1 matches at 8 bases. The CDR3 runs 14 residues. V lost 2 bases, J lost 5 bases, and 5 bases stayed unmatched. The germline V gene encodes CDR1 ENHRY and CDR2 SYGVKD. This CDR3 reads CAISENRGVHEQYF. The CDR3 bases are TGTGCCATCAGTGAGAACAGGGGGGTTCACGAGCAGTACTTC.

The rearrangement joins TRBV5-1 to TRBJ2-2; 7 nucleotides match TRBD1. In germline, CDR1 is SGHRS, CDR2 YFSETQ. The CDR3 extends over 15 amino acids. V was pared by 1 base and J by 3 bases, with 3 bases of the junction left unmatched. The CDR3 spells CASSLTGDHTGELFF. DNA for the CDR3: TGCGCCAGCAGCTTGACAGGGGACCACACCGGGGAGCTGTTTTTT.

V and J are TRBV7-2 and TRBJ2-5; 10 bases match TRBD2. The V and J ends lost 1 base and 4 bases, in that order; junction bases with no gene match: 9. Germline V CDR1 and CDR2: SGHTA, FQGNSA. CDR3 size: 17 residues. Here the CDR3 reads CASSLGASGGGRETQYF. The CDR3, as DNA: TGTGCCAGCAGCTTAGGGGCTAGCGGGGGAGGTCGAGAGACCCAGTACTTC. The complete variable domain, with remaining parts taken from reference TRBV7-2 and TRBJ2-5, reads GAGVSQSPSNKVTEKGKDVELRCDPISGHTALYWYRQSLGQGLEFLIYFQGNSAPDKSGLPSDRFSAERTGGSVSTLTIQRTQQEDSAVYLCASSLGASGGGRETQYFGPGTRLLVL.

The chain links TRBV19 to TRBJ1-5; the match to TRBD1 covers 8 bases. The CDR3 covers 13 residues. Per germline, CDR1 LNHDA and CDR2 SQIVND (reference sequence). The J segment lost 9 bases and the V segment lost 7 bases, leaving 8 bases of the junction unmatched. The CDR3 sequence is CASKTDRGWPQHF. The CDR3, as DNA: TGTGCCAGTAAAACCGACAGGGGTTGGCCCCAGCATTTT.

V and J are TRBV9 and TRBJ1-4; D is perhaps TRBD1 (5 bases). Trimming took 0 bases from V and 7 from J, leaving 16 bases between them. This CDR3 contains 16 residues. Germline loops: CDR1 SGDLS, CDR2 YYNGEE. The DNA for the CDR3 is TGTGCCAGCAGCGTAGGGGGGGTCAGTCCAGGTGAAAAACTGTTTTTT. This encodes CASSVGGVSPGEKLFF.

The table lists this clone with a count of one. In nucleotides, the CDR3 is TGTGCCAGCAGCTTAGCGAGGGACAGGCAAGAGACCCAGTACTTC. This sequence encodes CASSLARDRQETQYF. The V call is TRBV7-2, the J call TRBJ2-5; the match to TRBD1 covers 8 bases. V shed 0 bases, J shed 2 bases, and the junction held 2 bases outside the gene matches. Germline V CDR1 and CDR2: SGHTA, FQGNSA. This CDR3 has 15 residues.

The chain combines TRBV5-4 with TRBJ2-2; D might be TRBD2 (5 bases). The germline CDR1 and CDR2 sequences are SGHNT and YYREEE (reference sequence). V was trimmed by 4 bases and J by 1 base, leaving 5 bases between them. The CDR3 covers 13 residues. CDR3: CASSRENTGELFF. The CDR3 DNA reads TGTGCCAGCAGCCGGGAGAACACCGGGGAGCTGTTTTTT.

This clone was detected a few times. V and J are TRBV11-2 and TRBJ1-1; D may be TRBD1 (5 bases). Germline V lookup: CDR1 SGHAT, CDR2 FQNNGV. The CDR3 sequence is 15 residues long. V was cut by 1 base and J by 5 bases, with 14 bases left in between. The CDR3 region is CASSLALARDTEAFF. The CDR3 DNA is TGTGCCAGCAGCTTAGCCCTCGCCAGGGATACTGAAGCTTTCTTT.

This clone is a singleton in its sample. V gene TRBV9 combines with J gene TRBJ2-2; 9 positions match TRBD1. V lost 4 bases and J lost 4; bases outside the gene matches: 11. The CDR3 spans 17 residues. Germline CDR1 SGDLS, CDR2 YYNGEE. The CDR3 loop reads CASSRSGTGLVTGELFF. The CDR3 bases are TGTGCCAGCAGCAGATCCGGGACAGGGCTTGTCACCGGGGAGCTGTTTTTT.

The chain couples TRBV6-5 to TRBJ1-6; TRBD1 is a possible D gene (6 bases). The V gene lost 10 bases and the J gene lost 8 bases, with 21 bases spanning the gap. Germline CDR1 and CDR2: MNHEY and SVGAGI. The CDR3 covers 15 residues. In nucleotides, the CDR3 is TGTGCCATCTCCCCCACAGGGAGTATGCATTCACCCCTCCACTTT. Translation gives CAISPTGSMHSPLHF.

The J gene is TRBJ2-1, the V gene TRBV29-1; possibly TRBD1 for D (6 bases). CDR1 and CDR2 from the germline V gene are SQVTM and ANQGSEA. The CDR3 has 13 amino acids. Trimming cost V 2 bases and J 2 bases, with 7 bases left between them. CDR3 sequence (DNA): TGCAGCGTTGAACGGGACACCTACAATGAGCAGTTCTTC. Protein sequence: CSVERDTYNEQFF.

The chain carries TRBV12-2 and TRBJ2-3; TRBD1, the table's D call, lacks a check against the DNA. TRBV12-2 is designated a pseudogene. This CDR3 is 16 amino acids long. The CDR3 protein is CASRLVEGARTDTQYF. In DNA form, the CDR3 reads TGTGCAAGTCGCTTGGTGGAGGGGGCGCGGACAGATACGCAGTATTTT.

The chain is built from TRBV19 and TRBJ2-7; possible D gene TRBD2, 7 bases. The germline gives CDR1 LNHDA, CDR2 SQIVND (reference sequence). CDR3 size: 15 residues. V was clipped by 4 bases and J by 3 bases, with 16 bases between them. For the CDR3, the DNA is TGTGCCAGTAGTAAAATTGGCGGGGGCCTCTACGAGCAGTACTTC. This encodes CASSKIGGGLYEQYF.

The J gene is TRBJ1-5, the V gene TRBV3-1 (or the pseudogene TRBV3-2); 11 bases align to TRBD1. J lost 3 bases, V lost 3 bases, and 4 bases had no gene match. The CDR3 has 16 residues. Germline loops: CDR1 LGHDT, CDR2 YNNKEL (reference sequence). CDR3: CASSQGTGGYNQPQHF. The CDR3 bases are TGTGCCAGCAGCCAGGGGACAGGGGGATACAATCAGCCCCAGCATTTT.

This clone was found once. The V and J genes are TRBV3-1 (or the pseudogene TRBV3-2) and TRBJ1-6; 7 bases line up with TRBD1. This CDR3 region has 15 residues. Per germline, CDR1 LGHDT and CDR2 YNNKEL (reference sequence). With V trimmed by 7 bases and J by 10 bases, 13 bases remained unmatched. The CDR3 DNA sequence: TGTGCCAGCAAAGACGTCAGACAGGGAGGATCACCCCTCCACTTT. Amino acid sequence: CASKDVRQGGSPLHF.

In its sample, this clone was seen a few times. V usage is TRBV5-5 and J usage is TRBJ1-1; weak D call: TRBD1 (5 bases). V was pared by 1 base and J by 1 base, with 8 bases between. CDR3 size: 14 residues. From germline, CDR1 is SGHKS and CDR2 YYEKEE (reference sequence). CDR3 protein: CASSLRQKNTEAFF. The CDR3 nucleotides read TGTGCCAGCAGCTTGAGACAGAAGAACACTGAAGCTTTCTTT.

The chain couples TRBV9 to TRBJ2-7; TRBD1 is a possible D gene (6 bases). The V end lost 0 bases, the J end lost 2 bases, and 9 bases lay between the germline ends. There are 14 residues in the CDR3. Per germline, CDR1 SGDLS and CDR2 YYNGEE. CDR3 region: CASSVAGDPYEQYF. In DNA form, the CDR3 reads TGTGCCAGCAGCGTAGCAGGGGACCCCTACGAGCAGTACTTC.

This sequence joins TRBV6-1 and TRBJ2-3, with D hard to call. The CDR3 contains 13 residues. The V end lost 2 bases, the J end lost 7 bases, and 10 bases lay between the germline ends. Looked up from germline, CDR1 is MNHNS and CDR2 is SASEGT. The CDR3 protein is CASSENSAYTQYF. The CDR3 DNA follows: TGTGCCAGCAGTGAAAATAGTGCATATACGCAGTATTTT.

The V call is TRBV7-2, the J call TRBJ2-1; the match to TRBD2 covers 9 bases. CDR3 length equals 15 residues. CDR1 SGHTA and CDR2 FQGNSA come from the germline V gene. V shed 1 base and J 4 bases; nucleotides not matched to a gene: 2. For the CDR3, the DNA is TGTGCCAGCAGCTTAGGACTAGCGGAGTACAATGAGCAGTTCTTC. Its translation is CASSLGLAEYNEQFF.

The rearrangement joins TRBV19 to TRBJ1-5; 8 nucleotides line up with TRBD1. Trimming removed 8 bases from V and 0 bases from J; junction bases left unmatched: 9. This CDR3 comprises 16 residues. Germline values: CDR1 LNHDA, CDR2 SQIVND (reference sequence). The CDR3 here is CASPGQGFFSNQPQHF. The DNA for the CDR3 is TGTGCCAGTCCTGGACAGGGTTTTTTTAGCAATCAGCCCCAGCATTTT. The full variable domain, rest sourced from reference TRBV19 and TRBJ1-5, is DGGITQSPKYLFRKEGQNVTLSCEQNLNHDAMYWYRQDPGQGLRLIYYSQIVNDFQKGDIAEGYSVSREKKESFPLTVTSAQKNPTAFYLCASPGQGFFSNQPQHFGDGTRLSIL.